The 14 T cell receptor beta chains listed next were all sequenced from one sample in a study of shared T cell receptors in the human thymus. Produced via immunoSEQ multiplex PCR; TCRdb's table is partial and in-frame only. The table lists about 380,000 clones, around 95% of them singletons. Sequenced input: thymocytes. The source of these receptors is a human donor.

CDR3 DNA: TGTGCCAGCAGTTTCCCGGGTCCAGACAATGAGCAGTTCTTC. Its protein is CASSFPGPDNEQFF. The chain has TRBV27 and TRBJ2-1, with D unclear. CDR3 length equals 14 residues. Germline V lookup: CDR1 MNHEY, CDR2 SMNVEV (reference sequence). V was cut by 3 bases and J by 5 bases, with 11 bases left in between.

DNA for the CDR3: TGTGCCAGCAGTTACCCAACCACCGCCAGGGTCTACGAGCAGTACTTC. Translated: CASSYPTTARVYEQYF. V usage is TRBV6-6 and J usage is TRBJ2-7, with D tentatively TRBD1 (5 bases). CDR1 MNHNY and CDR2 SVGAGI come from the germline V gene (reference sequence). The CDR3 consists of 16 residues. The V end was cut by 2 bases, the J end by 3 bases, with 17 bases between.

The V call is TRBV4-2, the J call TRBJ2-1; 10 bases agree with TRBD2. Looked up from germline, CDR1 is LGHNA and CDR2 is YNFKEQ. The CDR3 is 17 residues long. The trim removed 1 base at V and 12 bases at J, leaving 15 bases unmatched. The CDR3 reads CASSQGTSGAPGSRQFF. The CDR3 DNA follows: TGTGCCAGCAGCCAAGGGACTAGCGGAGCCCCCGGTAGTCGGCAGTTCTTC.

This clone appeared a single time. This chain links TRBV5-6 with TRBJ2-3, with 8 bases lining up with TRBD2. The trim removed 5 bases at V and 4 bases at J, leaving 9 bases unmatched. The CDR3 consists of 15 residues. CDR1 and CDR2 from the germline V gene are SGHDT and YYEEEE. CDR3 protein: CASSTGGAPPDTQYF. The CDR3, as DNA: TGTGCCAGCAGTACCGGGGGGGCCCCCCCAGATACGCAGTATTTT.

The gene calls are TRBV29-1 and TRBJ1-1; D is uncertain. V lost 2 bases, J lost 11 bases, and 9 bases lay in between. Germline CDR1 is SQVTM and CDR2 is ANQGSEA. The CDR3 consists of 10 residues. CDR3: CSVEKGGAFF. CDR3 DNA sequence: TGCAGCGTTGAAAAGGGAGGCGCTTTCTTT.

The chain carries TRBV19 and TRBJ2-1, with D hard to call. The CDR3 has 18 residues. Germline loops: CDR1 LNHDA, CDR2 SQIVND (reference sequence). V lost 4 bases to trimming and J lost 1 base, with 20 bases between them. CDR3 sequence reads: CASSTTPPSTASYNEQFF. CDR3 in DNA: TGTGCCAGTAGTACGACCCCACCGTCTACGGCGTCCTACAATGAGCAGTTCTTC.

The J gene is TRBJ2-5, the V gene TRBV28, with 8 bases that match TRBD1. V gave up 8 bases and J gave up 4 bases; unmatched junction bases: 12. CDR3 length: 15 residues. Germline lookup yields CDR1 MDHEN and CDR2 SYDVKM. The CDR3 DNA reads TGTGCCAGCGCTCCCCCGGGCAGGGGGCGAGAGACCCAGTACTTC. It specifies CASAPPGRGRETQYF. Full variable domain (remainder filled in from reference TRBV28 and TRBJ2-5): DVKVTQSSRYLVKRTGEKVFLECVQDMDHENMFWYRQDPGLGLRLIYFSYDVKMKEKGDIPEGYSVSREKKERFSLILESASTNQTSMYLCASAPPGRGRETQYFGPGTRLLVL.

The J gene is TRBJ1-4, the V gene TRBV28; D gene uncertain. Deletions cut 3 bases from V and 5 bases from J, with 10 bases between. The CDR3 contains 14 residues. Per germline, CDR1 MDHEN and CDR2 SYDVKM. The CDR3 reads CASSFPEVNEKLFF. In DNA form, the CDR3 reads TGTGCCAGCAGTTTCCCCGAGGTCAATGAAAAACTGTTTTTT.

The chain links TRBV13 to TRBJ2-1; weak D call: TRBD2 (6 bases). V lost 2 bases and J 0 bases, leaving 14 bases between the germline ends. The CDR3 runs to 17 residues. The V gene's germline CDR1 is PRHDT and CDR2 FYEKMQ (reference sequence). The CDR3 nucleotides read TGTGCCAGCAGCTTAAAAGGTCGGGGGAGCTCCTACAATGAGCAGTTCTTC. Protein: CASSLKGRGSSYNEQFF.

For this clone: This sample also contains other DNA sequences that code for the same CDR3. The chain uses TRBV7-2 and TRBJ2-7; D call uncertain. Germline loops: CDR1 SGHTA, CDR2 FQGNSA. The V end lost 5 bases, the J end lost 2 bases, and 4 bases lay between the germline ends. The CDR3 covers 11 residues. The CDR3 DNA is TGTGCCAGCAGCCTTCCCTACGAGCAGTACTTC. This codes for CASSLPYEQYF.

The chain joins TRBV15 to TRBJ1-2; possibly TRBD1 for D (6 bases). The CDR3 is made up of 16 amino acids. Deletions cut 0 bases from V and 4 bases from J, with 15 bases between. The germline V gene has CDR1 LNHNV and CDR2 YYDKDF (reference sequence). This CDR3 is CATSRDLRGTLYGYTF. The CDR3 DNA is TGTGCCACCAGCAGAGACCTGAGGGGGACCCTCTATGGCTACACCTTC. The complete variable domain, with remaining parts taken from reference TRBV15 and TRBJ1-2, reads DAMVIQNPRYQVTQFGKPVTLSCSQTLNHNVMYWYQQKSSQAPKLLFHYYDKDFNNEADTPDNFQSRRPNTSFCFLDIRSPGLGDTAMYLCATSRDLRGTLYGYTFGSGTRLTVV.

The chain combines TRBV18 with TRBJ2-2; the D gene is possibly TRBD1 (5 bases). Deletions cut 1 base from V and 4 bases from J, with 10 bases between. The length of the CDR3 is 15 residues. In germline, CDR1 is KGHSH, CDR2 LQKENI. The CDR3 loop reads CASSPRAGRTGELFF. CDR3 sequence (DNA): TGTGCCAGCTCACCACGAGCAGGGCGCACCGGGGAGCTGTTTTTT.

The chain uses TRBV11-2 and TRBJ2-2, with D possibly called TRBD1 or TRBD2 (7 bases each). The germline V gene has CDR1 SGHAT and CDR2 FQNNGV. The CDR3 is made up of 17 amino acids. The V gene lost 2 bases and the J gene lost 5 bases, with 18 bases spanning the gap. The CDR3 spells CASSLQSPRGGTGELFF. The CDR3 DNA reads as TGTGCCAGCAGCTTACAGTCCCCCAGGGGGGGAACCGGGGAGCTGTTTTTT.

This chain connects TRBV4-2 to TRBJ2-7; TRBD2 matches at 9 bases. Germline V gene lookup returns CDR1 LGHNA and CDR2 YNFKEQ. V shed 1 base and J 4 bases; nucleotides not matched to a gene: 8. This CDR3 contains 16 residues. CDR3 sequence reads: CASSQGRSGRSYEQYF. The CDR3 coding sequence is TGTGCCAGCAGCCAAGGCCGGAGCGGGAGGTCATACGAGCAGTACTTC.